This T cell receptor beta chain is drawn from a study of T cells after yellow fever vaccination. General observations from the study: The bulk population could contribute abundant contaminating clonotypes to FACS-sorted repertoires.

Trimming cost V 0 bases and J 0 bases, with 11 bases left between them. The germline V gene encodes CDR1 MNHEY and CDR2 SVGAGI. This CDR3 region has 16 residues. Production of TCR cDNA was by 5'RACE template switching, which also added a universal primer site and UMIs. TCRdb itself ran the 5' RACE reads through MiXCR, one entry per CDR3 protein. The sample shows a few hundred thousand distinct CDR3 sequences, approximately 3.8% of them seen only once. This clonotype occurred many times. Antigen specificity is unknown. This receptor was taken from a man younger than 35 who received the YFV17D yellow fever vaccine. Sequenced here: PBMCs, sampled 15 days after the yellow fever booster vaccination. The gene calls are TRBV6-5 and TRBJ1-2; D remains unclear. CDR3 protein: CASSYSAAGPNYGYTF. In nucleotides, the CDR3 is TGTGCCAGCAGTTACTCCGCGGCAGGCCCTAACTATGGCTACACCTTC.